Following are 7 T cell receptor beta chains from one sample sequenced in a study of blood T cell repertoires in COVID-19. Using immunoSEQ multiplex PCR, the repertoire was profiled, and TCRdb retains in-frame clones only, with some absent. The table includes some 99,000 clones, about 86% detected once. The sample taken for sequencing was peripheral blood. All receptors derive from a woman aged 60 to 75 in a cohort sampled during active or convalescent COVID-19.

The gene calls are TRBV5-5 and TRBJ2-1; TRBD2 aligns across 10 bases. The CDR3 runs to 14 residues. V shed 1 base, J shed 7 bases, and the junction held 2 bases outside the gene matches. Germline values: CDR1 SGHKS, CDR2 YYEKEE (reference sequence). CDR3 nucleotides: TGTGCCAGCAGCTTGACTAGCGGGATTAATGAGCAGTTCTTC. This sequence encodes CASSLTSGINEQFF.

V and J are TRBV27 and TRBJ1-5, with unresolved D. Germline V lookup: CDR1 MNHEY, CDR2 SMNVEV (reference sequence). V lost 2 bases and J lost 6, with 11 bases in between. CDR3 length: 14 residues. CDR3 sequence: CASSLEGIGQPQHF. CDR3 in DNA: TGTGCCAGCAGTTTAGAGGGAATAGGTCAGCCCCAGCATTTT.

The chain combines TRBV2 with TRBJ1-4, with TRBD1 matching 10 bases. Per the germline V gene, CDR1 is SNHLY and CDR2 is FYNNEI. The CDR3 extends over 20 amino acids. V shed 6 bases, J shed 2 bases, and the junction held 18 bases outside the gene matches. The CDR3 DNA reads TGTGCCAGCAGAGGGGACAGCCGACAGGGGGCCGTTTGGACTAATGAAAAACTGTTTTTT. The encoded protein is CASRGDSRQGAVWTNEKLFF.

The genes are TRBV5-1 and TRBJ2-3; possibly TRBD2 for D (6 bases). V lost 3 bases, J lost 2 bases, and 10 bases lay in between. The CDR3 runs 14 residues. Germline CDR1 SGHRS, CDR2 YFSETQ. CDR3 sequence reads: CASSSGSPTDTQYF. The CDR3 DNA is TGCGCCAGCAGCTCCGGGAGCCCCACAGATACGCAGTATTTT.

This chain joins TRBV29-1 and TRBJ2-7; TRBD1 matches 11 bases. The CDR3 has 13 residues. Germline CDR1 SQVTM, CDR2 ANQGSEA. With V trimmed by 6 bases and J by 5 bases, 6 bases remained unmatched. The CDR3 spells CSVGGTGGDEQYF. The CDR3 nucleotides are TGCAGCGTAGGTGGGACAGGGGGAGACGAGCAGTACTTC.

This chain uses TRBV7-9 with TRBJ1-6, with D possibly being TRBD1 (6 bases). The CDR3 runs 18 residues. The germline V and J ends were trimmed by 1 base and 0 bases, with 13 bases remaining between them. In germline, CDR1 is SEHNR, CDR2 FQNEAQ (reference sequence). CDR3 nucleotides: TGTGCCAGCAGCTTAGAACAGGGAAGGAGCTCCTATAATTCACCCCTCCACTTT. This encodes CASSLEQGRSSYNSPLHF. The variable domain in full, completed from reference TRBV7-9 and TRBJ1-6, reads DTGVSQNPRHKITKRGQNVTFRCDPISEHNRLYWYRQTLGQGPEFLTYFQNEAQLEKSRLLSDRFSAERPKGSFSTLEIQRTEQGDSAMYLCASSLEQGRSSYNSPLHFGNGTRLTVT.

The rearrangement links TRBV7-3 to TRBJ1-3; 8 bases are shared with TRBD1. V trimming: 1 base; J trimming: 0 bases; junction bases outside the gene matches: 11. The CDR3 is made up of 19 amino acids. The germline gives CDR1 SGHTA, CDR2 FQGTGA. The CDR3 DNA follows: TGTGCCAGCAGCTTAAAGGCCCGGGACAGGTCGAGCTCTGGAAACACCATATATTTT. It yields the protein CASSLKARDRSSSGNTIYF.